These T cell receptor beta chains were read from a single sample in a study of beta chain features in type 1 diabetes. The data were produced by immunoSEQ multiplex PCR, yet TCRdb's version contains in-frame clones alone and is incomplete. The sample has hundreds of thousands of clones, around 15% seen once. The sample consisted of naive CD4+ T cells from blood. The receptors stem from a man in his late teens or twenties in good health. Both conserved end residues are part of each CDR3. The D gene is left open where the match is weak. Expanded clones get a size class; other rows say once, few or many, or leave the size out.

v_call	d_call	clone_size	j_call	cdr3_aa	cdr3_nt
TRBV6-5	NA	NA	TRBJ1-4	CASSYGGTSNEKLFF	TGTGCCAGCAGTTACGGTGGGACATCTAATGAAAAACTGTTTTTT
TRBV25-1	TRBD1	few	TRBJ2-1	CASQPSTGGVEQFF	TGTGCCAGCCAACCCTCGACAGGGGGCGTTGAGCAGTTCTTC
TRBV5-4	TRBD1	NA	TRBJ2-7	CASSLGGGKSSYEQYF	TGTGCCAGCAGCTTGGGAGGGGGCAAAAGTTCCTACGAGCAGTACTTC
TRBV16	TRBD1	NA	TRBJ1-4	CASSPRRDSPRLREKLFF	TGTGCCAGCAGCCCCCGCCGGGACAGCCCTAGGTTGAGGGAAAAACTGTTTTTT
TRBV7-2	NA	NA	TRBJ2-1	CASSSAGRNDEQFF	TGTGCCAGCAGCTCCGCCGGGCGCAACGATGAGCAGTTCTTC
TRBV28	NA	few	TRBJ1-5	CASIRGDLGHQPQHF	TGTGCCAGCATTCGGGGGGACCTGGGGCATCAGCCCCAGCATTTT
TRBV5-1	NA	few	TRBJ2-7	CASSSGVYEQYF	TGCGCCAGCAGCTCCGGGGTCTACGAGCAGTACTTC
TRBV27	TRBD1	NA	TRBJ1-5	CASGRTGSRFSNQPQHF	TGTGCCAGCGGGAGGACAGGGTCTAGATTTAGCAATCAGCCCCAGCATTTT
TRBV5-4	NA	few	TRBJ2-6	CASSLDSSGANVLTF	TGTGCCAGCAGCTTGGACTCCTCTGGGGCCAACGTCCTGACTTTC
TRBV2	NA	NA	TRBJ1-4	CASGTERNEKLFF	TGTGCCAGCGGGACGGAACGTAATGAAAAACTGTTTTTT
TRBV18	NA	few	TRBJ1-2	CASSPGTVYGYTF	TGTGCCAGCTCACCCGGGACGGTCTATGGCTACACCTTC
TRBV28	TRBD1	NA	TRBJ1-2	CASSVAGTGDYGYTF	TGTGCCAGCAGCGTCGCCGGGACAGGGGACTATGGCTACACCTTC
TRBV28	NA	NA	TRBJ2-6	CASSLYGVGANVLTF	TGTGCCAGCAGTTTATACGGGGTGGGGGCCAACGTCCTGACTTTC
TRBV11-2	NA	few	TRBJ2-2	CASSWGRGIVNTGELFF	TGTGCCAGCAGCTGGGGCCGGGGGATTGTGAACACCGGGGAGCTGTTTTTT
TRBV4-3	NA	NA	TRBJ2-7	CASSQVAQPWGEQYF	TGCGCCAGCAGCCAAGTGGCTCAACCGTGGGGCGAGCAGTACTTC
TRBV25-1	TRBD1	NA	TRBJ1-4	CASSEPRGRGPTNEKLFF	TGTGCCAGCAGTGAACCCAGGGGCAGGGGGCCGACTAATGAAAAACTGTTTTTT
TRBV4-2	NA	NA	TRBJ2-5	CASSQVPLGTVGETQYF	TGTGCCAGCAGCCAAGTTCCATTAGGGACGGTTGGAGAGACCCAGTACTTC
TRBV6-5	NA	NA	TRBJ2-7	CASSLDATPFEQYF	TGTGCCAGCAGCCTAGACGCAACCCCCTTCGAGCAGTACTTC
TRBV19	NA	few	TRBJ1-2	CASTIQGPPNYGYTF	TGTGCCAGTACCATTCAGGGGCCGCCTAACTATGGCTACACCTTC
TRBV9	TRBD2	NA	TRBJ2-5	CASSVALGGGSYQETQYF	TGTGCCAGCAGCGTAGCCCTTGGTGGCGGGAGCTACCAAGAGACCCAGTACTTC
TRBV5-1	TRBD1	NA	TRBJ2-7	CASSLLGQIPGEQYF	TGCGCCAGCAGCTTGCTGGGACAGATACCTGGGGAGCAGTACTTC
TRBV10-3	TRBD1	NA	TRBJ1-2	CASRQGQYGYTF	TGTGCCAGCAGACAGGGCCAATATGGCTACACCTTC
TRBV7-2	TRBD2	once	TRBJ2-1	CASSLLPSGGYNEQFF	TGTGCCAGCAGCTTATTGCCTAGCGGAGGATACAATGAGCAGTTCTTC
TRBV11-2	NA	NA	TRBJ1-2	CASSLAGAANYGYTF	TGTGCCAGCAGCTTAGCCGGGGCGGCTAACTATGGCTACACCTTC
TRBV5-4	NA	few	TRBJ2-3	CASSLIGETDTQYF	TGTGCCAGCAGCTTGATCGGAGAGACAGATACGCAGTATTTT
TRBV9	TRBD1	NA	TRBJ1-1	CASSVVGQGGEAFF	TGTGCCAGCAGCGTAGTGGGACAGGGGGGTGAAGCTTTCTTT
TRBV7-9	NA	few	TRBJ1-4	CASSLDGQGYEKLFF	TGTGCCAGCAGCTTAGACGGCCAGGGGTATGAAAAACTGTTTTTT
TRBV18	NA	NA	TRBJ2-3	CASSQTGIPADTQYF	TGTGCCAGCTCACAAACAGGGATCCCAGCAGATACGCAGTATTTT
TRBV28	NA	NA	TRBJ1-1	CASSYDPRGGTEAFF	TGTGCCAGCAGTTACGACCCTCGAGGTGGTACTGAAGCTTTCTTT
TRBV28	NA	few	TRBJ1-1	CASSSLNAEAFF	TGTGCCAGCAGCTCTTTAAATGCTGAAGCTTTCTTT
TRBV7-2	NA	NA	TRBJ2-3	CASSSDSRTDTQYF	TGTGCCAGCAGCTCGGACTCGCGCACAGATACGCAGTATTTT
TRBV12-2	NA	few	TRBJ2-7	CASRLAPLRRQYYEQYF	TGTGCAAGTCGCTTAGCGCCCCTAAGGCGACAGTACTACGAGCAGTACTTC
TRBV9	TRBD2	few	TRBJ2-7	CASSVLAKGTSGHPYEQYF	TGTGCCAGCAGCGTTCTGGCGAAGGGGACTAGCGGACACCCCTACGAGCAGTACTTC
TRBV5-4	NA	few	TRBJ2-2	CASSLDGARGELFF	TGTGCCAGCAGCTTGGATGGGGCGCGGGGGGAGCTGTTTTTT
TRBV7-2	TRBD2	few	TRBJ2-3	CASSPRLAGSGTDTQYF	TGTGCCAGCAGCCCCCGACTAGCGGGGAGTGGTACAGATACGCAGTATTTT
TRBV10-3	NA	NA	TRBJ2-1	CATRGERTAHNEQFF	TGTGCCACCCGAGGGGAAAGGACAGCTCACAATGAGCAGTTCTTC
TRBV4-3	NA	few	TRBJ2-1	CASSQDLVRTYNEQFF	TGCGCCAGCAGCCAAGATCTGGTTAGAACCTACAATGAGCAGTTCTTC
TRBV27	TRBD2	few	TRBJ2-1	CASKELAVYNEQFF	TGTGCCAGCAAAGAGCTAGCGGTATACAATGAGCAGTTCTTC
TRBV7-9	TRBD2	NA	TRBJ2-2	CASSRWTSGVSGELFF	TGTGCCAGCAGCCGTTGGACTAGCGGGGTTTCCGGGGAGCTGTTTTTT
TRBV4-1	NA	few	TRBJ1-2	CASSREGGPYGYTF	TGCGCCAGCAGCCGAGAGGGCGGACCCTATGGCTACACCTTC
TRBV6-5	NA	NA	TRBJ1-2	CASTKDGPNYGYTF	TGTGCCAGCACTAAGGACGGCCCTAACTATGGCTACACCTTC
TRBV19	NA	NA	TRBJ1-5	CASRNRGLRDSNQPQHF	TGTGCCAGTAGAAACCGGGGTCTAAGAGATAGCAATCAGCCCCAGCATTTT
TRBV6-1	NA	NA	TRBJ2-1	CASSVVAAYNEQFF	TGTGCCAGCAGTGTTGTGGCAGCTTACAATGAGCAGTTCTTC
TRBV5-1	NA	few	TRBJ2-5	CASSLARKETQYF	TGCGCCAGCAGCTTGGCTAGGAAAGAGACCCAGTACTTC
TRBV11-3	TRBD2	NA	TRBJ2-1	CASSPVTSEEQFF	TGTGCCAGCAGCCCCGTGACTAGCGAGGAGCAGTTCTTC
TRBV6-1	NA	NA	TRBJ1-1	CASSLRITNTEAFF	TGTGCCAGCAGTCTGAGAATTACGAACACTGAAGCTTTCTTT
TRBV4-3	NA	few	TRBJ1-1	CASSQESGVRTEAFF	TGCGCCAGCAGCCAAGAATCCGGGGTGCGCACTGAAGCTTTCTTT
TRBV7-2	TRBD2	NA	TRBJ2-1	CASSPGLAGGKSEQFF	TGTGCCAGCAGCCCCGGACTAGCGGGGGGTAAGAGTGAGCAGTTCTTC
TRBV5-1	NA	NA	TRBJ1-1	CASSLDGEAFF	TGCGCCAGCAGCTTAGATGGTGAAGCTTTCTTT